What follows describes a single T cell receptor beta chain. Its antigen is currently not known. Its ends do not fully match the called genes, so a read error is possible. The CDR3 measures 13 amino acids from cysteine to phenylalanine. The CDR3 DNA has 39 bases and is translated from base 1. The CDR1 and CDR2 encoded by the germline V gene are MNHEY and SVGAGI. The cohort consisted of more than 650 healthy bone marrow donors. At the time of sampling, every cohort member was nominally healthy, though immune exposures that went unrecorded were likely present. The donor tested CMV seronegative, placing the donor among the 352 seronegative members of the cohort. A peripheral blood sample was provided by each donor, and peripheral blood mononuclear cells were used for TCR beta sequencing. Genomic DNA was extracted from the blood cell samples with the Qiagen DNeasy Blood Extraction Kit. These data are taken from a study of cytomegalovirus exposure and HLA in healthy donors listed by TCRdb under 2017. Some background on the complete study: In an earlier analysis of about 560 of the donors, under 300 Gb of sequence data and 117 million unique TCR beta sequences from roughly 190 million T cells were reported. Around 300 gigabases of sequencing data and 78 million or so unique TCR sequences were included in an early release covering 550 to 650 HLA-typed donors. Of the roughly 400 genotyped donors, 65% to 90% were placed in the genetic ancestry cluster associated with self-reported Caucasian donors. The study was designed to test whether signatures of past pathogen exposure could be identified by cataloging public T cell receptors. Using immunosequencing, the study profiled T cell repertoires from 666 subjects and related those repertoires to cytomegalovirus serostatus. A separate validation cohort of roughly 110 different subjects was used in addition to the approximately 670-subject first cohort. The study combined high-throughput TCR immunosequencing, statistical association of individual TCRs with disease status, and machine learning to predict cytomegalovirus infection status. In a later analysis, previously published TCR beta repertoires from hundreds of donors were re-analyzed and high-resolution HLA genotyping was added so that TCR occurrence patterns could be studied. Rather than drawing on any new phenotypic data, the later analysis identified candidate immune exposures from TCR beta sequences and the way those sequences occurred across donors. An earlier analysis of about 600 of the donors used high-throughput TCR beta sequencing to judge whether each TCR beta V gene segment behaved as functional or pseudogenic. Donor age, sex, ethnicity and CMV serostatus were compiled alongside the repertoire data. A later genetic analysis used genome-wide SNP genotypes for about three fifths of the 666 donors, treating that subset as a discovery cohort. Every discovery cohort repertoire had been produced on one sequencing platform. Both class I and class II loci were covered by HLA typing, at four-digit resolution. The number of donors typed differed by locus, with 629-630 for A, B, C, DRB1 and DQB1, approximately 500 for DQA1, approximately 580 for DPA1, and some 450 for DPB1. A few DR-DQ haplotypes were treated as single units for association and clustering because of strong linkage in the cohort. Among about 390 genotyped donors of the cohort, an average of roughly 240,000 unique TCR beta nucleotide sequences were sequenced per donor, roughly 20% of them non-productive. Points the paper makes about the study in general: Cytomegalovirus status was reported to be diagnosed by the classifier with high specificity and sensitivity in both the original and validation cohorts. Because counts were too low, seventeen rarely observed V segments, including chromosome 9 orphons, were left out of the earlier analysis of several hundred of the donors. Several of the top co-occurrence clusters appeared to be linked to parvovirus B19, influenza, CMV and Epstein-Barr virus, according to a later analysis. The study gave a list of about 150 TCR beta chains associated with cytomegalovirus. Broadly in line with IMGT annotations, most TCR beta V segments showed up in productive rearrangements about 90% or about 30% of the time in an earlier analysis of some 590 of the donors. Assigning TCR associations to individual alleles was difficult when HLA alleles, especially DR and DQ, strongly co-occurred. In a later analysis, TCR association rates were found to vary across HLA loci, with the most associated TCRs seen for DRB1 alleles and the fewest for HLA-C alleles. CMV serostatus was the only immune exposure information available for the cohort. A few of the identified cytomegalovirus-associated TCR beta chains were confirmed in vitro to be specific for cytomegalovirus antigens. A further reported finding was that TCR beta sequences accurately predicted the HLA-A and HLA-B alleles for most subjects in the first cohort. Compared with the approximately 710-donor mean, donors in an Asian-associated ancestry cluster had fewer N-insertions in productive TCRs, according to a later genetic analysis. The sequencing pipeline was judged likely to have produced a cluster of highly shared sequence variants as a technical artifact. Correlated functional status among segregating V segments might reflect linkage disequilibrium, but an unknown experimental factor could not be ruled out. According to the authors, the approach could potentially be generalized to other disease states and immunological phenotypes. In a later analysis, HLA-associated TCR beta chains were found to be more clonally expanded and to have lower generation probabilities than equally common non-associated chains. A later analysis associated some 17,000 TCR beta sequences with specific HLA alleles at a false discovery rate of 0.05. Because the 87-base-pair reads could not distinguish some IMGT-functional V segments, including TRBV6-2 and TRBV6-3, those segments were excluded. A later analysis found that most CMV-associated TCR beta chains appeared HLA-restricted, with HLA associations seemingly driven largely by CMV exposure. Across donors, most TCR sequences were observed very rarely, whereas some public TCRs were present in many individuals. In a later genetic analysis, a missense DCLRE1C variant was associated with V-gene and J-gene trimming of TCR beta chains, and the association was replicated in an independent cohort. In this cohort, only TCR beta chains were sequenced, and detectable features were limited by the absence of alpha or paired-chain data. The presence/absence analyses assumed that sequencing depth was roughly uniform across donors, and that assumption may not be true. Because some donors lacked HLA typing at each locus, the association tests relied only on the typed subset.

The receptor library was made with the immunoSEQ multiplex PCR assay. The multiplex PCR relied on a mix of 60 forward primers for TCR Vbeta segments and 13 reverse primers for TCR Jbeta segments. The CDR3 region of rearranged TCR beta genes was amplified from genomic DNA by a multiplex PCR assay. On the Illumina HiSeq System, the amplified TCR beta libraries were sequenced as 87-base-pair reads. Processing in the source paper ran as follows. Across the 700 or so repertoires, a later analysis counted 60 million to 90 million unique TCR beta chains, around 11 million of which were shared by at least two donors. To remove PCR and sequencing errors, raw reads were error-corrected and collapsed into unique sequences using a nearest-neighbor algorithm that merged closely related sequences. Alignment of CDR3 sequences to IMGT reference sequences was used to assign V, D and J gene segments. Each retained sequence needed at least a six-nucleotide match to both a V gene segment and a J gene segment. Rearrangements were classified as productive when the CDR3 lacked stop codons and remained in frame with V and J, and all other rearrangements were classified as non-productive. Following IMGT convention, CDR3 was defined as the stretch from the second conserved V-encoded cysteine up to the conserved J-encoded phenylalanine. The earlier analysis of approximately 500 of the donors excluded sequences that lacked an unambiguous match to a single V gene segment. In an earlier analysis of around 590 of the donors, a V segment was called functional when productive rearrangements were above 56.7%, and segregating when the standard deviation between donors exceeded 5%. A statistical classification framework was built for diagnosing cytomegalovirus status from the catalog of TCR beta chain sequences. In a later analysis, TCR nucleotide sequences were compared against IMGT/GENE-DB human TR gene sequences so that V and J genes could be assigned. Using the TCRdist pipeline, a later analysis assigned CDR3 sequences along with most-parsimonious VDJ recombination scenarios. In a later analysis, every TCR beta chain was defined by the combination of its CDR3 amino acid sequence and its V-gene family, and reads without a unique V-gene family were dropped. A later analysis removed 600 or so highly shared, low-generation-probability nucleotide sequences to deal with suspected cross-contamination and a sequencing artifact. For each public chain, a later analysis derived a clonal expansion index from normalized ranks of inferred template counts within each repertoire. In a later analysis, generation probabilities were computed using a VDJ recombination model fitted to out-of-frame rearrangements, and the results were checked against IGoR. In a later analysis, hypergeometric tests were used to score TCR-TCR, TCR-HLA and TCR-CMV co-occurrence, with a repertoire-size bias correction applied to TCR pairs. A later analysis estimated false discovery rates by permuting HLA or CMV assignments 20 times. In a later analysis, co-occurring TCRs were grouped using DBSCAN, with TCRdist sequence similarity added in when clustering inside HLA-allele-positive subsets. Co-occurrence clustering excluded repertoires with fewer than 30,000 or more than 120,000 public chains, plus five with anomalous nucleotide sharing. TCRdb limited this immuneACCESS table to in-frame rearrangements with V and J called. A share of clones is missing; checked studies link under half to unresolved V genes, and the rest is unexplained. V and J calls and clone size come straight from that table; D and trimming were deduced from the DNA. The sample table records some 62,000 clones; roughly 86% of these occur just once. The ten largest make up roughly 1.5% of the sample.

What was sequenced was PBMCs. This TCR derives from a man in his late teens or twenties in good health and CMV-seronegative. The chain is made from TRBV6-5 and TRBJ2-3; 10 of the junction bases match TRBD2. The base sequence is TGTGCCAGCAGACGGGCAAGCGGGGGGGCAGAACATTTT. Its protein reads: CASRRASGGAEHF.